This TCR beta chain was sequenced in a study of cytomegalovirus exposure and HLA in healthy donors. Study-level points and caveats: Later on, an analysis found that several of the most significant clusters appeared to be linked to common viral pathogens, which included parvovirus B19.

As concerns this clone: Its cognate antigen is unknown.

CDR1 and CDR2 (germline): SGHKS, YYEKEE (reference sequence). V lost 2 bases to trimming and J lost 0 bases, with 15 bases between them. The CDR3 extends over 17 amino acids. Primers included in the PCR were 60 Vbeta and 13 Jbeta primers. Assay: immunoSEQ multiplex PCR; the TCRdb copy retains only in-frame clones and omits some. The sample lists about 170,000 clones, under 85% occurring once. The chain uses TRBV5-5 and TRBJ1-3; D is perhaps TRBD1 (5 bases). The sample taken for sequencing was PBMCs. The clonotype was recovered from a woman aged 18-29 years in good health and CMV-seropositive. The CDR3 protein is CASSLDPTGHSGNTIYF. Written as DNA, the CDR3 is TGTGCCAGCAGCTTAGACCCAACAGGACACTCTGGAAACACCATATATTTT.